Listed here are 5 T cell receptor beta chains from one sample, sequenced in a study of CD8+CD57+ T cells in acquired aplastic anemia. Genomic DNA, serving as template, underwent TCR beta VDJ and CDR3 profiling. MiXCR, applied by TCRdb to the reads, yields one record per CDR3 protein. The table has hundreds of thousands of distinct CDR3 sequences, about half seen once; the top ten hold 15% to 20%. By flow cytometry, patients selected for sequencing had shown an expansion of CD8+CD57+ cells. Sequencing input: sorted CD4+, CD8+, or CD8+CD57+ T cells (not recorded which) from PBMCs. The origin of the receptors is a human donor with aplastic anemia.

This clonotype occurred many times. This chain links TRBV6-5 with TRBJ1-3, with TRBD1 matching 9 bases. Germline V gene sequence: CDR1 MNHEY, CDR2 SVGAGI. The length of the CDR3 is 15 residues. With 6 bases clipped from V and 3 bases from J, the junction kept 6 bases outside the gene matches. The CDR3 nucleotides are TGTGCCAGCAGGGGGGACAGGGAGGGTGGAAACACCATATATTTT. It encodes CASRGDREGGNTIYF.

This clonotype was counted many times. DNA of the CDR3: TGTGCCACCAGTGATTCGGACAGATACTATGGCTACACCTTC. Translating it yields CATSDSDRYYGYTF. This sequence joins TRBV24-1 and TRBJ1-2, with D perhaps TRBD1 (6 bases). CDR1 and CDR2 (germline): KGHDR, SFDVKD. V was clipped by 2 bases and J by 3 bases, with 9 bases between them. This CDR3 is 14 amino acids long.

As regards this clonotype: An end of the junction differs from the germline gene, which may be a read error. The chain carries TRBV15 and TRBJ1-2; the match to TRBD1 covers 8 bases. The germline CDR1 and CDR2 sequences are LNHNV and YYDKDF (reference sequence). The CDR3 consists of 13 residues. CDR3 amino acids: CATSRDRVYGYAF. In DNA, the CDR3 is TGTGCCACCAGCAGGGACAGGGTCTATGGCTACGCCTTC.

This sequence joins TRBV25-1 and TRBJ2-3; D call uncertain. V was shortened by 2 bases and J by 1 base, with 7 bases between the two germline ends. Germline loops: CDR1 MGHDK, CDR2 SYGVNS. The CDR3 is made up of 14 amino acids. In nucleotides, the CDR3 is TGTGCCAGCAGTGAAGAACCGGGCACAGATACGCAGTATTTT. It yields the protein CASSEEPGTDTQYF.

This clonotype was detected ten times or more. The J gene is TRBJ1-6, the V gene TRBV28; 9 bases match TRBD1. J lost 9 bases, V lost 4 bases, and 10 bases had no gene match. Germline CDR1 reads MDHEN; CDR2 reads SYDVKM. The CDR3 spans 16 residues. As DNA, the CDR3 is TGTGCCAGCAGTTCGATCTCAACAGGGGGCTCTTCACCCCTCCACTTT. Translated, it gives CASSSISTGGSSPLHF.